A selection of T cell receptor beta chains follows, all from one sample in a study of blood T cells in healthy people across ages. MiXCR, applied by TCRdb to the 5' RACE reads, yields one record per CDR3 protein. The repertoire holds about 1,500,000 distinct CDR3 sequences, with 42% as singletons. Material for sequencing was blood. Receptors originate from a woman under 30 in good health. Both conserved end residues are part of each CDR3. The D gene is left open where the match is weak. A clone size is listed for some rows: how often the clone was seen (once, few, many), or a class if it is expanded.

abundance	v_gene	j_gene	d_gene	CDR3nt	CDR3aa
NA	TRBV18	TRBJ2-1	TRBD2	TGTGCCAGCTCACCACTCCTAGCGGGGCTTTCAAATGAGCAGTTCTTC	CASSPLLAGLSNEQFF
NA	TRBV5-1	TRBJ2-7	NA	TGCGCCAGCAGCTTGGTTGAGGGGCCGAAAACCTACGAGCAGTACTTC	CASSLVEGPKTYEQYF
NA	TRBV12-3/TRBV12-4	TRBJ2-3	TRBD1	TGTGCCAGCAGTTTCAAGAGACAGGGGGCGGGTAGCAATACGCAGTATTTT	CASSFKRQGAGSNTQYF
NA	TRBV7-2	TRBJ2-3	NA	TGTGCCAGCAGCTTAGCGCCTAATAGCAGAGATACGCAGTATTTT	CASSLAPNSRDTQYF
few	TRBV20-1	TRBJ2-5	TRBD1	TGCAGTGCTAGAGCGATAGGGGGCAAAGAGACCCAGTACTTC	CSARAIGGKETQYF
NA	TRBV5-1	TRBJ2-7	TRBD1	TGCGCCAGCAGCTACCTGGTAGGGGGCTCATGGGAGCAGTACTTC	CASSYLVGGSWEQYF
NA	TRBV6-1	TRBJ2-7	TRBD1	TGTGCCAGCAGACCGTCCGCTACAGGGGTCTACAATGAGCAGTACTTC	CASRPSATGVYNEQYF
once	TRBV6-5	TRBJ2-3	TRBD2	TGTGCCAGCAGTTACTCGAGGCTAGCGGGGGGCGGGGATACGCAGTATTTT	CASSYSRLAGGGDTQYF
NA	TRBV7-9	TRBJ1-4	TRBD1	TGTGCCAGCAGCTCAGGACAGGGGGCAACTAATGAAAAACTGTTTTTT	CASSSGQGATNEKLFF
NA	TRBV7-2	TRBJ2-7	NA	TGTGCCAGCAGCTTAGCCGGGGGGCTAGCGGTATACGAGCAGTACTTC	CASSLAGGLAVYEQYF
many	TRBV7-2	TRBJ1-4	NA	TGTGCCAGCAGCTCCCAGGGGGAAAAACTGTTTTTT	CASSSQGEKLFF
few	TRBV14	TRBJ1-2	TRBD1	TGTGCCAGCAGCCGCGATCAGACAGGGGTGCTTTATGGCTACACCTTC	CASSRDQTGVLYGYTF
NA	TRBV25-1	TRBJ2-5	NA	TGTGCCAGCAGTGAATTGACTACCCAGTACTTC	CASSELTTQYF
NA	TRBV3-1	TRBJ2-3	NA	TGTGCCAGCAGCCAAGAACGGGACGGCCGGCTCCTCGGCACAGATACGCAGTATTTT	CASSQERDGRLLGTDTQYF
NA	TRBV29-1	TRBJ2-1	NA	TGCAGCGTTGAGCTAGCGCTCTCCTACAATGAGCAGTTCTTC	CSVELALSYNEQFF
NA	TRBV12-3/TRBV12-4	TRBJ2-1	NA	TGTGCCAGCAGCCTGGACGGGCACTCCTACAATGAGCAGTTCTTC	CASSLDGHSYNEQFF
NA	TRBV20-1	TRBJ2-3	NA	TGCAGTGCGGAAACTACTAGAAATAGCAGGGATACGCAGTATTTT	CSAETTRNSRDTQYF
few	TRBV29-1	TRBJ2-2	NA	TGCAGCGTTTCCAAAGGCGCAGGGACCGGGGAGCTGTTTTTT	CSVSKGAGTGELFF
NA	TRBV2	TRBJ2-1	NA	TGTGCCAGCAGTGAAGCGTTATTAGCGACCAACAATGAGCAGTTCTTC	CASSEALLATNNEQFF
NA	TRBV3-1	TRBJ1-6	NA	TGTGCCAGCAGCCGAGCAATGGAGTTTCTCCACTTT	CASSRAMEFLHF
few	TRBV28	TRBJ2-7	NA	TGTGCCAGCAGTTTGAGTCGGGGGAGTGGGACCTACGAGCAGTACTTC	CASSLSRGSGTYEQYF
NA	TRBV29-1	TRBJ1-1	NA	TGCAGCGTGGGGGCCTTGTACACTGAAGCTTTCTTT	CSVGALYTEAFF
few	TRBV11-2	TRBJ2-3	NA	TGTGCCAGCAGCTCAGGAGGGTGGACAGAGATATTGACCACGGGAGTTTGCACAGATACGCAGTATTTT	CASSSGGWTEILTTGVCTDTQYF
NA	TRBV29-1	TRBJ2-7	NA	TGCAGCGTTAAGAAGGGCGGTAAATACAATGAGCAGTACTTC	CSVKKGGKYNEQYF
few	TRBV20-1	TRBJ1-2	NA	TGCAGTGCTCACGCGGGGACGGCCCCGGGCTATGGCTACACCTTC	CSAHAGTAPGYGYTF
few	TRBV4-1	TRBJ2-5	NA	TGCGCCAGCAGCCAAGGTCCGGGTTCAGAGACCCAGTACTTC	CASSQGPGSETQYF
NA	TRBV7-8	TRBJ2-3	TRBD2	TGTGCCAGCAGCTTAGGACTAGCCGATCCTAGCACAGATACGCAGTATTTT	CASSLGLADPSTDTQYF
NA	TRBV4-2	TRBJ1-5	TRBD1	TGTGCCAGCAGCCAGGGGACAGGAATTCAGCCCCAGCATTTT	CASSQGTGIQPQHF
NA	TRBV9	TRBJ1-5	NA	TGTGCCAGCAGCGTCCTCCCCGACCTGGGGCCCCAGCATTTT	CASSVLPDLGPQHF
NA	TRBV2	TRBJ2-2	NA	TGTGCCAGCAGCTGGCAGGGGTACACCGGGGAGCTGTTTTTT	CASSWQGYTGELFF
many	TRBV29-1	TRBJ2-7	NA	TGCAGCGTTGGAGGGATGGATAACGAGCAGTACTTC	CSVGGMDNEQYF
NA	TRBV2	TRBJ2-7	NA	TGTGCCAACAGTGAAATAAGGGATGGGGCCTACGAGCAGTACTTC	CANSEIRDGAYEQYF
NA	TRBV5-1	TRBJ1-5	NA	TGCGCCAGCAGAGGATGGGGTATGGAGCCCCAGCATTTT	CASRGWGMEPQHF
NA	TRBV3-1	TRBJ2-3	NA	TGTGCCAGCAGCCAAGGAGGCCTTACGCAGTATTTT	CASSQGGLTQYF
NA	TRBV20-1	TRBJ1-2	NA	TGCAGTGTTACCCTAACCCGGGGAGGCTATGGCTACACCTTC	CSVTLTRGGYGYTF
NA	TRBV9	TRBJ1-2	TRBD1	TGTGCCAGCAGCCCCCGGACAGGGTATAGTGGCTACACCTTC	CASSPRTGYSGYTF
NA	TRBV4-1	TRBJ2-7	NA	TGCGCCAGCAGCTACGACTTTGTCTCCTACGAGCAGTACTTC	CASSYDFVSYEQYF
NA	TRBV6-6	TRBJ2-1	TRBD2	TGTGCCAGCACCGTAGGACTAGCGGGGGGTTACAGGGATGAGCAGTTCTTC	CASTVGLAGGYRDEQFF
NA	TRBV29-1	TRBJ2-7	TRBD1	TGCAGCGTCGATGACAGGGAGAGGGGCTACGAGCAGTACTTC	CSVDDRERGYEQYF
NA	TRBV20-1	TRBJ2-1	NA	TGCAGTGCTCAGGCTAGCTCTAGTTACAATGAGCAGTTCTTC	CSAQASSSYNEQFF
NA	TRBV29-1	TRBJ1-1	TRBD1	TGCAGCGCCACCGACGGACAGGGCGGGGGCACTGAAGCTTTCTTT	CSATDGQGGGTEAFF
few	TRBV4-1	TRBJ2-3	NA	TGCGCCAGCAGCCAAGAATTGGACAAAGATACGCAGTATTTT	CASSQELDKDTQYF
NA	TRBV27	TRBJ2-5	NA	TGTGCCAGCAGTCCCGGAGCTAGCGACTACCAAGAGACCCAGTACTTC	CASSPGASDYQETQYF
NA	TRBV5-1	TRBJ1-1	NA	TGCGCCAGCAGCCCCCAACACGGATCTGAAGCTTTCTTT	CASSPQHGSEAFF
NA	TRBV3-1	TRBJ1-1	NA	TGTGCCAGCAGCCGAAGTACGAGGAACACTGAAGCTTTCTTT	CASSRSTRNTEAFF
NA	TRBV4-1	TRBJ2-1	NA	TGCGCCAGCAGCCAAGTAAACAGTCAAGAGACCCAGTTCTTC	CASSQVNSQETQFF
few	TRBV5-1	TRBJ2-1	NA	TGCGCCAGCAGCCAAGTAAGGGGGGGCACTTTTAATGAGCAGTTCTTC	CASSQVRGGTFNEQFF
NA	TRBV18	TRBJ2-7	TRBD1	TGTGCCAGCTCACTCGGGACAGGTGAAACCTACGAGCAGTACTTC	CASSLGTGETYEQYF
NA	TRBV5-1	TRBJ1-2	NA	TGCGCCAGCAGCTTGGCCAAGAACTATGGCTACACCTTC	CASSLAKNYGYTF
NA	TRBV27	TRBJ1-5	TRBD1	TGTGCCAGCAGTTCACAGGGGGGGTATAGCAATCAGCCCCAGCATTTT	CASSSQGGYSNQPQHF
NA	TRBV5-1	TRBJ2-5	NA	TGCGCCAGCAGCCCGGGACGACCAGCCGAAGAGACCCAGTACTTC	CASSPGRPAEETQYF